This entry lists 21 T cell receptor beta chains sequenced from one sample in a study of cytomegalovirus exposure and HLA in healthy donors. The PCR made use of 60 Vbeta and 13 Jbeta primers. Produced via immunoSEQ multiplex PCR; TCRdb's table is partial and in-frame only. This repertoire includes fewer than 85,000 clones. Input material: PBMCs. The receptors here all came from a female donor in good health and CMV-seropositive.

The rearrangement joins TRBV5-6 to TRBJ2-3; no clear D. With 0 bases removed from V and 3 bases from J, the gap between germline ends came to 5 bases. The germline V gene has CDR1 SGHDT and CDR2 YYEEEE. The CDR3 length is 13 residues. In DNA form, the CDR3 reads TGTGCCAGCAGCTTGGCCAGTACAGATACGCAGTATTTT. It specifies CASSLASTDTQYF.

The chain recombines TRBV5-1 with TRBJ2-6, with TRBD1 identical over 7 bases. Germline V gene data show CDR1 as SGHRS and CDR2 as YFSETQ. Unmatched junction bases numbered 9, after V lost 0 bases and J lost 3 bases. There are 18 residues in the CDR3. CDR3 in DNA: TGCGCCAGCAGCTTGGCCAGGGGGATGGGGTATGGGGCCAACGTCCTGACTTTC. Its protein product is CASSLARGMGYGANVLTF.

The J gene is TRBJ2-2, the V gene TRBV6-1; 12 bases are shared with TRBD2. The CDR3 is 15 amino acids. CDR1 MNHNS and CDR2 SASEGT come from the germline V gene. V lost 7 bases, J lost 3 bases, and 3 bases stayed unmatched. The CDR3 bases are TGTGCCAGCACTAGCGGGGGGGCGGACACCGGGGAGCTGTTTTTT. Translation: CASTSGGADTGELFF.

V gene TRBV7-9 combines with J gene TRBJ1-1; 7 bases are a match to TRBD1. Germline values: CDR1 SEHNR, CDR2 FQNEAQ (reference sequence). Trimming removed 3 bases from V and 2 bases from J; junction bases left unmatched: 18. This CDR3 contains 19 residues. CDR3 nucleotides: TGTGCCAGCAGCTTTACTAATCTCCGCGACAGGGAAAGAAACACTGAAGCTTTCTTT. Translation: CASSFTNLRDRERNTEAFF.

The rearrangement links TRBV10-3 to TRBJ2-7; 7 positions match TRBD2. This CDR3 has 14 amino acids. Trimming took 4 bases from V and 2 from J; bases not matched to a gene: 5. Germline V lookup: CDR1 ENHRY, CDR2 SYGVKD. The CDR3 region is CAISALAVPYEQYF. CDR3 in DNA: TGTGCCATCAGTGCCCTAGCGGTTCCCTACGAGCAGTACTTC.

The V and J genes are TRBV18 and TRBJ1-6; weak D call: TRBD1 (6 bases). Germline CDR1 and CDR2: KGHSH and LQKENI. The CDR3 length is 15 residues. Trimming left V 5 bases short and J 7 bases short, with 15 bases between. CDR3 sequence reads: CASSSRTDPNSPLHF. For the CDR3, the DNA is TGTGCCAGCTCATCCCGGACAGATCCGAATTCACCCCTCCACTTT.

The CDR3 protein is CASSPGTRAETQYF. CDR3 nucleotide sequence: TGTGCCAGCAGCCCCGGGACTAGGGCAGAGACCCAGTACTTC. J is TRBJ2-5 and V is TRBV7-9, with 8 bases that match TRBD2. The CDR3 length is 14 residues. Germline V gives CDR1 SEHNR, CDR2 FQNEAQ (reference sequence). The V segment lost 5 bases and the J segment 4 bases; nucleotides outside the gene matches: 6. Full variable domain (remainder filled in from reference TRBV7-9 and TRBJ2-5): DTGVSQNPRHKITKRGQNVTFRCDPISEHNRLYWYRQTLGQGPEFLTYFQNEAQLEKSRLLSDRFSAERPKGSFSTLEIQRTEQGDSAMYLCASSPGTRAETQYFGPGTRLLVL.

As to this clone: This is likely a read error, given that the CDR3 carries no conserved phenylalanine or tryptophan at its end. The V gene is TRBV4-3, the J gene TRBJ1-6; D is possibly TRBD1 (5 bases). This CDR3 has 15 amino acids. Trimming removed 1 base at V and 7 bases at J, with 11 bases between. Germline CDR1 LGHNA, CDR2 YSLEER. CDR3 DNA sequence: TGCGCCAGCAGCCAAGTGAAAGGACAAAATTCACCCCTCCACTTG. Translating it yields CASSQVKGQNSPLHL.

The CDR3 sequence: CASSRQDNQPQHF. The CDR3 nucleotides read TGTGCCAGCTCACGACAGGATAATCAGCCCCAGCATTTT. The chain combines TRBV18 with TRBJ1-5, with TRBD1 as a possible D gene (6 bases). CDR1 and CDR2 from the germline V gene are KGHSH and LQKENI. The CDR3 length is 13 residues. Trimming pared 4 bases from V and 4 bases from J, leaving 8 bases between.

V and J are TRBV11-3 and TRBJ1-1; D gene unclear. The CDR3 sequence is 13 residues long. With 5 bases removed from V and 2 bases from J, the gap between germline ends came to 9 bases. CDR1 and CDR2 from the germline V gene are SGHNT and YENEEA. The CDR3 sequence: CASSQTLNTEAFF. CDR3 bases: TGTGCCAGCAGCCAGACTCTCAACACTGAAGCTTTCTTT.

The chain links TRBV14 to TRBJ2-2, with 8 bases aligning to TRBD1. Germline lookup yields CDR1 SGHDN and CDR2 FVKESK. The CDR3 contains 15 residues. Unmatched junction bases numbered 6, after V lost 1 base and J lost 8 bases. This chain's CDR3 is CASSQAARGLGELFF. CDR3 bases: TGTGCCAGCAGCCAAGCGGCCAGGGGGCTGGGGGAGCTGTTTTTT.

The chain recombines TRBV18 with TRBJ2-3; 9 bases align to TRBD2. This CDR3 is built from 14 residues. V shed 6 bases and J 8 bases; nucleotides not matched to a gene: 9. CDR1 is KGHSH, CDR2 LQKENI, per germline. The CDR3 loop reads CASSPGTSIRTQYF. CDR3 bases: TGTGCCAGCTCGCCCGGGACTAGCATCCGTACGCAGTATTTT.

The J gene is TRBJ2-5, the V gene TRBV6-1; TRBD2 aligns across 8 bases. This CDR3 contains 14 residues. The trim removed 7 bases at V and 4 bases at J, leaving 8 bases unmatched. Germline CDR1 MNHNS, CDR2 SASEGT. The CDR3 bases are TGTGCCAGCAACACACCGGGACTAGGAGAGACCCAGTACTTC. Protein product: CASNTPGLGETQYF.

The rearrangement joins TRBV29-1 to TRBJ2-3; TRBD2 is a possible D gene (6 bases). Trimming took 5 bases from V and 8 from J, leaving 11 bases between them. The CDR3 has 11 residues. CDR1 SQVTM and CDR2 ANQGSEA come from the germline V gene. CDR3 coding DNA: TGCAGCGTTCCTGCGGGGAGTACGCAGTATTTT. It yields the protein CSVPAGSTQYF.

This chain uses TRBV5-1 with TRBJ1-1; D possibly corresponds to TRBD1 (5 bases). The CDR3 consists of 14 residues. Between the trimmed V and J ends, which lost 5 bases and 0 bases, there was a span of 11 bases. Per germline, CDR1 SGHRS and CDR2 YFSETQ. CDR3 region: CASRRTGLNTEAFF. In DNA form, the CDR3 reads TGCGCCAGCAGGCGAACAGGTTTGAACACTGAAGCTTTCTTT. Full variable domain (missing parts from reference TRBV5-1 and TRBJ1-1): KAGVTQTPRYLIKTRGQQVTLSCSPISGHRSVSWYQQTPGQGLQFLFEYFSETQRNKGNFPGRFSGRQFSNSRSEMNVSTLELGDSALYLCASRRTGLNTEAFFGQGTRLTVV.

The rearrangement joins TRBV6-6 to TRBJ1-1; 8 bases line up with TRBD1. This CDR3 has 14 residues. V shed 5 bases, J shed 8 bases, and the junction held 10 bases outside the gene matches. Germline V gene data show CDR1 as MNHNY and CDR2 as SVGAGI (reference sequence). The CDR3: CASSQTGTGFEAFF. Written as DNA, the CDR3 is TGTGCCAGCAGTCAAACCGGGACAGGTTTCGAAGCTTTCTTT.

The rearrangement joins TRBV18 to TRBJ2-5, with a possible D match to TRBD1 (6 bases). The V gene lost 2 bases and the J gene lost 0 bases, with 13 bases spanning the gap. In germline, CDR1 is KGHSH, CDR2 LQKENI. This CDR3 region has 16 residues. The CDR3 DNA follows: TGTGCCAGCTCACCAAGGGACACCCGGTACCAAGAGACCCAGTACTTC. Translating it yields CASSPRDTRYQETQYF.

V is TRBV10-3 and J is TRBJ2-7, with 12 bases identical to TRBD2. Per germline, CDR1 ENHRY and CDR2 SYGVKD. V was pared by 6 bases and J by 2 bases, with 8 bases of the junction left unmatched. The length of the CDR3 is 16 residues. This CDR3 is CAIRTGLAGETYEQYF. CDR3 nucleotide sequence: TGTGCCATCAGAACGGGACTAGCGGGTGAAACCTACGAGCAGTACTTC.

The J gene is TRBJ2-1, the V gene TRBV19; D is perhaps TRBD2 (7 bases). Trimming shortened V by 3 bases and J by 4 bases, and 19 bases separated the two germline ends. Per the germline V gene, CDR1 is LNHDA and CDR2 is SQIVND (reference sequence). The CDR3 covers 17 residues. The CDR3, as DNA: TGTGCCAGTAGTATCGGGCGCGGGGGCCCTTGGTACAATGAGCAGTTCTTC. Protein: CASSIGRGGPWYNEQFF.

The chain employs TRBV28 and TRBJ1-2; D is possibly TRBD1 (6 bases). The CDR3 is made up of 16 amino acids. The germline V gene encodes CDR1 MDHEN and CDR2 SYDVKM. V shed 6 bases and J shed 4 bases, with 21 bases lying between them. This CDR3 is CASSLSTGTSGYGYTF. The CDR3 region has the DNA TGTGCCAGCAGCCTCAGCACGGGGACATCTGGCTATGGCTACACCTTC.

The chain combines TRBV4-3 with TRBJ1-4; 8 bases align to TRBD1. The CDR3 totals 14 residues. The J segment lost 4 bases and the V segment lost 6 bases, leaving 4 bases of the junction unmatched. In germline, CDR1 is LGHNA, CDR2 YSLEER. The CDR3 region has the DNA TGCGCCAGCAGTCTGGACAGGGTTAATGAAAAACTGTTTTTT. Translation: CASSLDRVNEKLFF.